The present entry profiles one TCR beta chain with its context. Its antigen is not known. RNA was extracted and reverse transcribed into cDNA as the sequencing template. Produced via immunoSEQ multiplex PCR; TCRdb's table is partial and in-frame only. The data show 100,000 to 150,000 clones, with over 60% seen just once and 5% to 7% held by the top ten. The data were obtained in a study of CD8+ T cells in alopecia areata. Described treatment: oral pan-JAK inhibitor, 5-10 mg twice daily. Patients with alopecia areata provided lesional scalp punch biopsies as well as peripheral blood. General study results and limits: Having one nonresponder leaves uncertain how baseline CD8+ expansion relates to response. Numerous expanded lesional clones remained in scalp and blood during tofacitinib.

The TCR comes from a human donor with alopecia areata. The starting material was CD4+ T cells sorted from blood, obtained at week 4, from a patient treated with tofacitinib.

The chain's CDR3 is CASTGANVLTF. The CDR3 DNA is TGTGCCAGTACCGGGGCCAACGTCCTGACTTTC. J is TRBJ2-6 and V is TRBV19; D is uncertain. The germline V gene has CDR1 LNHDA and CDR2 SQIVND (reference sequence). The V end was cut by 7 bases, the J end by 4 bases, with 2 bases between. This CDR3 has 11 amino acids.